This TCR beta chain was recovered during a study of neurological immune-mediated disorders. Via MiXCR, TCRdb re-called the 5' RACE reads, giving one row per CDR3 protein. The sample contains around 16,000 distinct CDR3 sequences, over 12% of which appear only once. This clonotype was recorded many times. The CDR3 runs to 14 residues. From germline, CDR1 is SGHVS and CDR2 FNYEAQ. Trimming removed 5 bases from V and 9 bases from J, with 16 bases in between. The origin of this receptor is a man aged 60 to 69 with HTLV-1-associated myelopathy (HAM/TSP). The V gene is TRBV7-6, the J gene TRBJ1-4; D is perhaps TRBD1 (5 bases). The sequenced sample consisted of PBMCs. CDR3 sequence: CASSTDTGRKKLFF. CDR3 sequence (DNA): TGTGCCAGCAGCACGGACACCGGCAGGAAAAAACTGTTTTTT.